What follows is one TCR beta chain and its context. This sample stems from a study of low-dose radiotherapy and immunotherapy resistance in tumors. On the study more broadly: A total of 6.5 Gy was given to Cohort 1 as 0.5 Gy per fraction every 2 weeks. Every six weeks patients received intravenous ipilimumab 1 mg/kg, and every two weeks they received intravenous nivolumab 240 mg.

Alpha and beta chains were covered, as first-strand cDNA relied on TRAV- and TRBV-specific primers. The TCRs were subjected to amplification over approximately 20 PCR cycles employing a constant-region primer in conjunction with a V-primer adapter. Via MiXCR, TCRdb re-called the reads, giving one row per CDR3 protein. The sample contains some 15,000 distinct CDR3 sequences, less than 55% of which appear only once. This TCR was recovered from a human donor with advanced metastatic prostate, ovarian, gallbladder or colorectal cancer (not recorded which). This table probably holds off-target reads from a library built for another chain.

CDR3 coding DNA: TGTGCCAGCAGCCAGAGAGGGGGCACCGGGGAGCTGTTTTTT. Protein sequence: CASSQRGGTGELFF. This rearrangement joins TRBV3-1 to TRBJ2-2, with TRBD1 as a possible D gene (6 bases). The CDR3 consists of 14 residues. Germline-derived CDR1 and CDR2 are LGHDT and YNNKEL (reference sequence). Trimming shortened V by 3 bases and J by 4 bases, and 9 bases separated the two germline ends. Variable domain in full (rest from reference TRBV3-1 and TRBJ2-2): DTAVSQTPKYLVTQMGNDKSIKCEQNLGHDTMYWYKQDSKKFLKIMFSYNNKELIINETVPNRFSPKSPDKAHLNLHINSLELGDSAVYFCASSQRGGTGELFFGEGSRLTVL.